This T cell receptor (beta chain) was obtained from a study of T cell repertoires in ileal Crohn's disease. Looking at the study overall: Every patient was operated on for stricturing (roughly 60%) or penetrating (39%) complications. Findings and limits, study-wide: The median delay to postoperative endoscopy was around 7.1 months. High-frequency clones were more common in sorted CD8 than CD4 cells.

Germline CDR1 MGHRA, CDR2 YSYEKL. Losses at the gene ends were 0 bases for V and 4 bases for J; bases not matched to a gene: 1. CDR3 length: 16 amino acids. The repertoire was sequenced with immunoSEQ multiplex PCR; TCRdb's copy has only in-frame clones and lacks some. This sample has about 2,200 clones; 55% to 65% occur once, and the top ten carry about a tenth. Concerning this clone: Its antigen is not known. Other DNA sequences in the sample encode the same CDR3.

Time point here: neoterminal ileum biopsy at postoperative endoscopy, about 6 months after surgery. Source material: ileal tissue. The chain is built from TRBV4-1 and TRBJ2-1; 12 bases match TRBD2. The sequence was collected from an adult with Crohn's disease. The CDR3 nucleotides are TGCGCCAGCAGCCAAGATGGGACTAGCGGGTACAATGAGCAGTTCTTC. This encodes CASSQDGTSGYNEQFF.